This TCR beta chain stems from a study of cytomegalovirus exposure and HLA in healthy donors. The PCR ran on 60 Vbeta and 13 Jbeta primers. Here immunoSEQ multiplex PCR was the method, and the copy in TCRdb shows in-frame clones only, minus some. The sample lists fewer than 150,000 clones; about 80% were seen once. Germline V lookup: CDR1 SGHNT, CDR2 YYREEE (reference sequence). The CDR3 extends over 13 amino acids. V lost 0 bases, J lost 5 bases, and 8 bases lay in between. The material sequenced was PBMCs. V usage is TRBV5-4 and J usage is TRBJ2-5; the D gene is possibly TRBD1 (5 bases). The TCR comes from a man aged 18 to 30 in good health and CMV-seronegative. DNA for the CDR3: TGTGCCAGCAGCTTGGAACAGGAGGAGACCCAGTACTTC. Encoded protein: CASSLEQEETQYF.